This T cell receptor beta chain was obtained from a study of blood T cell repertoires in COVID-19. Study processing details: Cell counts per sample came from amplifying reference gene primers. The assay was immunoSEQ multiplex PCR, and TCRdb's table has in-frame clones only and misses some. V and J calls plus clone size are reproduced from that table; the DNA served to infer D and trimming. The sample consists of approximately 300,000 clones, 85% to 90% of them appearing once. The CDR3 spans 15 residues. CDR1 and CDR2 from the germline V gene are SGHRS and YFSETQ. Trimming shortened V by 0 bases and J by 2 bases, and 11 bases separated the two germline ends. Recovered status applied to Cohort 3 donors who had two consecutive negative PCRs. It also applied to those with clearance or with symptom resolution.

The rearrangement joins TRBV5-1 to TRBJ2-5, with D possibly being TRBD1 (6 bases). The origin of this receptor is a man aged 30 to 39 who had recovered from COVID-19. The sequenced material came from PBMCs or T cells enriched from blood (not recorded which). The CDR3 loop is CASSLGPGAQETQYF. The CDR3 region has the DNA TGCGCCAGCAGCTTGGGTCCAGGGGCGCAAGAGACCCAGTACTTC.